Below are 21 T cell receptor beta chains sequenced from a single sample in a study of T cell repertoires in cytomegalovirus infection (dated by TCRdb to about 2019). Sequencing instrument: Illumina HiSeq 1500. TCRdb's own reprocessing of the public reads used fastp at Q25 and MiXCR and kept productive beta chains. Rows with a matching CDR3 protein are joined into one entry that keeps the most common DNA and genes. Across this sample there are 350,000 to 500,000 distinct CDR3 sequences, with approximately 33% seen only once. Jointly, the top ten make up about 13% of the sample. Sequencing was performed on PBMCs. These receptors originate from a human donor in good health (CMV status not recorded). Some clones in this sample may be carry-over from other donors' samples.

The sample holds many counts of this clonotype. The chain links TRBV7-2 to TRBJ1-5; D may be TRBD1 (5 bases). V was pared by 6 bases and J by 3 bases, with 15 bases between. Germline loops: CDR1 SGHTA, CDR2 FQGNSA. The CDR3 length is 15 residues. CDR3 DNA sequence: TGTGCCAGCAGGCGAAAAACGGGGCCCAATCAGCCCCAGCATTTT. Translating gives CASRRKTGPNQPQHF. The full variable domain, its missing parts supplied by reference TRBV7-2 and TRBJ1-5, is GAGVSQSPSNKVTEKGKDVELRCDPISGHTALYWYRQSLGQGLEFLIYFQGNSAPDKSGLPSDRFSAERTGGSVSTLTIQRTQQEDSAVYLCASRRKTGPNQPQHFGDGTRLSIL.

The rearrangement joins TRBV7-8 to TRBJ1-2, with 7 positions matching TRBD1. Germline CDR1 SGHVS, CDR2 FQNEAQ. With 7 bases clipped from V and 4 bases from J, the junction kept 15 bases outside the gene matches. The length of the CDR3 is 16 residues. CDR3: CASNPRQGSLSYGYTF. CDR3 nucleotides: TGTGCCAGCAACCCTCGACAGGGAAGTTTAAGCTATGGCTACACCTTC.

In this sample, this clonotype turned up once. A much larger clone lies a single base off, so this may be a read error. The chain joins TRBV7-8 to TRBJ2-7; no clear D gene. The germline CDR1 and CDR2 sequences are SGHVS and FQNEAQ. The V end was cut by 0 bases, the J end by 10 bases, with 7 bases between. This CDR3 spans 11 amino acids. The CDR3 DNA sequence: TGTGCCAGCAGCTTAGCGCATGATCAGTACTTC. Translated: CASSLAHDQYF.

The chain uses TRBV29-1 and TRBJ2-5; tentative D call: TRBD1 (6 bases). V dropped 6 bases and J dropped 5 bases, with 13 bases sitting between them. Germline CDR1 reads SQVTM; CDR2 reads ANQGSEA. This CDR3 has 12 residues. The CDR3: CSVDDRSETQYF. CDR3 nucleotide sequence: TGCAGCGTAGATGACAGGAGCGAGACCCAGTACTTC.

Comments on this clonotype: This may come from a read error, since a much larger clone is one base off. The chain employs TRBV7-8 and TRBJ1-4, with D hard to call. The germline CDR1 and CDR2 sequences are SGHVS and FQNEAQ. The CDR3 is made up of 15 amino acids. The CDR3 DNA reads TGTCCCAGCAGCTTACGGGGTTCTGTTAATGAAAAACTGTTTTTT. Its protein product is CPSSLRGSVNEKLFF.

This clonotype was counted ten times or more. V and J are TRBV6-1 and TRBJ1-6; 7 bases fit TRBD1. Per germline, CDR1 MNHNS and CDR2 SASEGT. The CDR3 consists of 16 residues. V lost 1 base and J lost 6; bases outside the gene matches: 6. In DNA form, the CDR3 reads TGTGCCAGCAGTGAAGTCCGACAGGGACCTAATTCACCCCTCCACTTT. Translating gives CASSEVRQGPNSPLHF.

This CDR3 is CASRLEAGNEQFF. In DNA, the CDR3 is TGTGCCAGCCGGCTTGAGGCGGGGAATGAGCAGTTCTTC. V gene TRBV19 combines with J gene TRBJ2-1; TRBD2 might be the D (6 bases). The V end was cut by 9 bases, the J end by 7 bases, with 16 bases between. CDR1 LNHDA and CDR2 SQIVND come from the germline V gene (reference sequence). This CDR3 has 13 residues.

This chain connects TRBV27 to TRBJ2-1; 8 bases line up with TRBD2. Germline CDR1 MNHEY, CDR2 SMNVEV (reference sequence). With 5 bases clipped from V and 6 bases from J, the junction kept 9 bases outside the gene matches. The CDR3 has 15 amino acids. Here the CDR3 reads CASSTPGRASNEQFF. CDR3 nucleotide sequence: TGTGCCAGCAGTACGCCCGGGAGGGCTAGCAATGAGCAGTTCTTC.

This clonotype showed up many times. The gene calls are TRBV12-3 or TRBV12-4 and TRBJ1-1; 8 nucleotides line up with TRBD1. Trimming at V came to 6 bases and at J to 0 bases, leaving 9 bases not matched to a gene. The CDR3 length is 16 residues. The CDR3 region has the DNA TGTGCCAGCAGACAAGGACAGGGAAGGATGAACACTGAAGCTTTCTTT. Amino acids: CASRQGQGRMNTEAFF.

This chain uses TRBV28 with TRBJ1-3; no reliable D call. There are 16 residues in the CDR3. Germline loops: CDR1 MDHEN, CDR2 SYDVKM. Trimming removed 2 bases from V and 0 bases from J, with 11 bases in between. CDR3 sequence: CASSLARAASGNTIYF. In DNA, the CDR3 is TGTGCCAGCAGTTTAGCCCGGGCTGCCTCTGGAAACACCATATATTTT.

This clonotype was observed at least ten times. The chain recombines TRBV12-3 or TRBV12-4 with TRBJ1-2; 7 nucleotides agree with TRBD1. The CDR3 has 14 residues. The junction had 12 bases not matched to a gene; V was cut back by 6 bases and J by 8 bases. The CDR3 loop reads CASRKGARSWGYTF. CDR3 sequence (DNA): TGTGCCAGCAGAAAGGGGGCGCGGAGTTGGGGCTACACCTTC.

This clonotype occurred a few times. CDR3 protein: CASSLSGGAQPQHF. CDR3 nucleotides: TGTGCCAGCAGTTTATCAGGGGGAGCGCAGCCCCAGCATTTT. The genes are TRBV28 and TRBJ1-5, with 7 nucleotides matching TRBD1. This CDR3 region has 14 residues. Germline V gene sequence: CDR1 MDHEN, CDR2 SYDVKM. Germline trimming cut 1 base from V and 7 bases from J; bases unmatched to any gene: 4.

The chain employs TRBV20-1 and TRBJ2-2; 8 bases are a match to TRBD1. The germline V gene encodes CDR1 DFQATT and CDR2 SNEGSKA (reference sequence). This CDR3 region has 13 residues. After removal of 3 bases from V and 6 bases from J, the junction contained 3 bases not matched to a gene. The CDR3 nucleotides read TGCAGTGCTAGGACAGGGGCGGCCGGGGAGCTGTTTTTT. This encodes CSARTGAAGELFF.

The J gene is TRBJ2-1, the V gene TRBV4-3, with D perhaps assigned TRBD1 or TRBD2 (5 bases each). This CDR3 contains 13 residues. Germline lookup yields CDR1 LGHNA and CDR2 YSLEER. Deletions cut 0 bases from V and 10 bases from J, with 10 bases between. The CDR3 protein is CASSQDWGSEQFF. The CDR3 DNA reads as TGCGCCAGCAGCCAAGATTGGGGGTCCGAGCAGTTCTTC.

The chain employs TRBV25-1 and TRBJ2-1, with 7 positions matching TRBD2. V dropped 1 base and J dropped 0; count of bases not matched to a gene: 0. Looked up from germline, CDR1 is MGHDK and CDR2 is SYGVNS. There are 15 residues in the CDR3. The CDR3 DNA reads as TGTGCCAGCAGTGAATGGGGGGGCTCCTACAATGAGCAGTTCTTC. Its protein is CASSEWGGSYNEQFF.

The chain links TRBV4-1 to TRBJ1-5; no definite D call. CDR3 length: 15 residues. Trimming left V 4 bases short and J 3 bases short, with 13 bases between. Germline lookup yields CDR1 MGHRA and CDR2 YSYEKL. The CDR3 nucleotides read TGCGCCAGCAGCCCCCGGGAAGGACCCAATCAGCCCCAGCATTTT. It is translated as CASSPREGPNQPQHF.

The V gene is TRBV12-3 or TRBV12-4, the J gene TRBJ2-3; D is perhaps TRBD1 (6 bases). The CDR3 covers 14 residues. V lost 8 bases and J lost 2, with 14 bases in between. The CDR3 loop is CASHRDTFTDTQYF. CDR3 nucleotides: TGTGCCAGCCACCGGGACACGTTCACAGATACGCAGTATTTT.

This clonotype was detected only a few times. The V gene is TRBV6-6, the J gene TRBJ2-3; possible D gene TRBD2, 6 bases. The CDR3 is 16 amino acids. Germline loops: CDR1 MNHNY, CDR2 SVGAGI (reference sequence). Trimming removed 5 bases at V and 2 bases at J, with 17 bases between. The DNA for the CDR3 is TGTGCCAGCAGTAGTCTAACGGGGGAAACCACAGATACGCAGTATTTT. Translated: CASSSLTGETTDTQYF.

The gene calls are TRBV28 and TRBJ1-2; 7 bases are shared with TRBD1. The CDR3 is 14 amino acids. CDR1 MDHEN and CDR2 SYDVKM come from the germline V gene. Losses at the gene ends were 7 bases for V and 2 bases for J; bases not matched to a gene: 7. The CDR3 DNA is TGTGCCAGCACCCTGACAGGGACCAACTATGGCTACACCTTC. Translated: CASTLTGTNYGYTF.

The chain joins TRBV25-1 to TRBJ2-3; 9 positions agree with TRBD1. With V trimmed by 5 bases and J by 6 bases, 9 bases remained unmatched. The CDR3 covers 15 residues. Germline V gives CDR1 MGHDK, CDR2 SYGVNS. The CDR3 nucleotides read TGTGCCAGCAGTCTGACCGGGACAGGGCCGGATACGCAGTATTTT. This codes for CASSLTGTGPDTQYF.

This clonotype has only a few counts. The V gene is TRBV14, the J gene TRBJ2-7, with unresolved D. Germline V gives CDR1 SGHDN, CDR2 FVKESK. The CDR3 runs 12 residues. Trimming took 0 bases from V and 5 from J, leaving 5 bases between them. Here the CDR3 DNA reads TGTGCCAGCAGCCAAGACTGGCACGAGCAGTACTTC. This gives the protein CASSQDWHEQYF. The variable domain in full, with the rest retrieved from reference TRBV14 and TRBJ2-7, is EAGVTQFPSHSVIEKGQTVTLRCDPISGHDNLYWYRRVMGKEIKFLLHFVKESKQDESGMPNNRFLAERTGGTYSTLKVQPAELEDSGVYFCASSQDWHEQYFGPGTRLTVT.